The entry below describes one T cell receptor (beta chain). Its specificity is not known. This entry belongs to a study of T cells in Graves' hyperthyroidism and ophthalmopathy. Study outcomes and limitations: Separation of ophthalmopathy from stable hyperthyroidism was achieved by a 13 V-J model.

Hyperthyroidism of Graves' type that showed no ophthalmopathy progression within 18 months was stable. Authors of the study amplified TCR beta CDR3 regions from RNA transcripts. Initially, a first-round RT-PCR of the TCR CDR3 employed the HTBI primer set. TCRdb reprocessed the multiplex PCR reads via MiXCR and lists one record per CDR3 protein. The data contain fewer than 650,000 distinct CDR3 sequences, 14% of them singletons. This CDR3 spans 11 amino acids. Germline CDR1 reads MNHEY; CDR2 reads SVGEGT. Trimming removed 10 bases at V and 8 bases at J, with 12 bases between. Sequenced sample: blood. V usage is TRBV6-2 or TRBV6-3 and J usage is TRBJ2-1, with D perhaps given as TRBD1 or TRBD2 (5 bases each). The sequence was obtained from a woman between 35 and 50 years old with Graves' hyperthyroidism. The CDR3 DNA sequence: TGTGCCACCTACGAGGGACATGAGCAGTTCTTC. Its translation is CATYEGHEQFF.